One sample yielded the 18 T cell receptor beta chains listed below, sequenced in a study of identical twins. TCRdb analysed the 5' RACE reads with MiXCR anew, one entry per CDR3 protein. The table includes about 200,000 distinct CDR3 sequences, about a tenth detected once. Source material: memory (CD45RO+) T cells sorted from blood. These receptors came from a woman in her late teens or twenties in good health.

The chain is built from TRBV10-3 and TRBJ2-1; 7 bases align to TRBD1. Germline loops: CDR1 ENHRY, CDR2 SYGVKD. V dropped 6 bases and J dropped 4; count of bases not matched to a gene: 3. This CDR3 is 13 amino acids long. CDR3 in amino acids: CAIRGQNYNEQFF. The DNA for the CDR3 is TGTGCCATCAGGGGACAGAATTACAATGAGCAGTTCTTC.

V and J are TRBV6-2 or TRBV6-3 and TRBJ2-3, with 10 bases aligning to TRBD2. The ends lost 5 bases at V and 5 bases at J; junction bases unmatched: 7. The CDR3 sequence is 15 residues long. Per germline, CDR1 MNHEY and CDR2 SVGEGT. CDR3 amino acids: CASSPLAGVGDTQYF. CDR3 coding DNA: TGTGCCAGCAGTCCCCTAGCGGGGGTCGGAGATACGCAGTATTTT.

The chain recombines TRBV20-1 with TRBJ2-2, with 10 bases identical to TRBD2. Germline CDR1 and CDR2: DFQATT and SNEGSKA (reference sequence). Losses at the gene ends were 5 bases for V and 8 bases for J; bases not matched to a gene: 5. The CDR3 totals 13 residues. The CDR3 spells CSAAGLAVGELFF. The DNA of the CDR3 is TGCAGTGCTGCCGGACTAGCGGTGGGGGAGCTGTTTTTT.

A few counts support this clonotype. The genes are TRBV9 and TRBJ2-2; 7 nucleotides line up with TRBD2. After removal of 4 bases from V and 2 bases from J, the junction contained 5 bases not matched to a gene. The CDR3 runs 15 residues. The germline V gene has CDR1 SGDLS and CDR2 YYNGEE. CDR3 amino acids: CASSPRDYNTGELFF. Written as DNA, the CDR3 is TGTGCCAGCAGCCCTCGGGACTATAACACCGGGGAGCTGTTTTTT.

This clonotype was detected many times. The rearrangement links TRBV3-1 to TRBJ2-7; D is unclear. Between the trimmed V and J ends, which lost 1 base and 3 bases, there was a span of 7 bases. This CDR3 comprises 13 residues. In germline, CDR1 is LGHDT, CDR2 YNNKEL (reference sequence). The CDR3 nucleotides are TGTGCCAGCAGCCAAGGGCTGATCTACGAGCAGTACTTC. Its protein product is CASSQGLIYEQYF.

This chain connects TRBV12-5 to TRBJ2-1; TRBD2 agrees at 11 bases. The CDR3 loop spans 15 amino acids. V lost 3 bases, J lost 8 bases, and 6 bases stayed unmatched. Germline CDR1 and CDR2: LGHNT and FRNRAP. This chain's CDR3 is CASGLGLAGDDEQFF. CDR3 DNA sequence: TGTGCTAGTGGTTTAGGACTAGCGGGCGACGATGAGCAGTTCTTC.

This clonotype was observed at least ten times. The genes are TRBV9 and TRBJ2-3; D may correspond to TRBD1 or TRBD2 (5 bases each). Germline V CDR1 and CDR2: SGDLS, YYNGEE. The CDR3 is 15 residues long. V was trimmed by 4 bases and J by 4 bases, leaving 16 bases between them. The CDR3 loop is CASSLSGMDSDTQYF. In DNA form, the CDR3 reads TGTGCCAGCAGCCTCTCAGGGATGGACTCAGATACGCAGTATTTT.

This clonotype occurred many times. This chain uses TRBV5-1 with TRBJ2-3; 7 bases agree with TRBD2. In germline, CDR1 is SGHRS, CDR2 YFSETQ. Trimming cost V 4 bases and J 5 bases; bases outside gene matches: 7. The CDR3 consists of 14 residues. The CDR3 DNA reads as TGCGCCAGCAGCCCTCCTCCGGGGGGAGATACGCAGTATTTT. Its protein is CASSPPPGGDTQYF. The full variable domain, rest sourced from reference TRBV5-1 and TRBJ2-3, is KAGVTQTPRYLIKTRGQQVTLSCSPISGHRSVSWYQQTPGQGLQFLFEYFSETQRNKGNFPGRFSGRQFSNSRSEMNVSTLELGDSALYLCASSPPPGGDTQYFGPGTRLTVL.

This clonotype has only a few counts. The chain combines TRBV5-1 with TRBJ2-1, with 8 bases aligning to TRBD2. This CDR3 spans 14 amino acids. Germline CDR1 SGHRS, CDR2 YFSETQ. The V and J ends lost 4 bases and 5 bases, in that order; junction bases with no gene match: 5. This CDR3 reads CASSIGRADNEQFF. CDR3 DNA: TGCGCCAGCAGCATCGGGAGGGCCGACAATGAGCAGTTCTTC.

This clonotype was seen a handful of times. V gene TRBV6-5 combines with J gene TRBJ1-1; tentative D call: TRBD1 (6 bases). The germline gives CDR1 MNHEY, CDR2 SVGAGI. CDR3 size: 15 residues. V was clipped by 0 bases and J by 3 bases, with 11 bases between them. The CDR3 spells CASSYSTRGHTEAFF. The CDR3 DNA reads TGTGCCAGCAGTTACTCCACCCGGGGGCACACTGAAGCTTTCTTT.

The gene calls are TRBV3-1 and TRBJ1-1, with TRBD1 as a possible D gene (6 bases). Per the germline V gene, CDR1 is LGHDT and CDR2 is YNNKEL (reference sequence). The V end lost 3 bases, the J end lost 5 bases, and 10 bases lay between the germline ends. This CDR3 contains 13 residues. The CDR3 protein is CASSQNQGTEAFF. DNA for the CDR3: TGTGCCAGCAGCCAGAACCAGGGGACTGAAGCTTTCTTT.

The chain has TRBV9 and TRBJ2-5, with D unresolved. CDR1 and CDR2 (germline): SGDLS, YYNGEE. The V end lost 0 bases, the J end lost 0 bases, and 15 bases lay between the germline ends. The CDR3 runs 17 residues. The CDR3 loop is CASSVATGQKYQETQYF. Here the CDR3 DNA reads TGTGCCAGCAGCGTAGCTACCGGTCAAAAGTACCAAGAGACCCAGTACTTC.

The V gene is TRBV29-1, the J gene TRBJ2-5; D gene uncertain. CDR3 length: 14 residues. Trimming cost V 4 bases and J 2 bases, with 14 bases left between them. CDR1 is SQVTM, CDR2 ANQGSEA, per germline. As DNA, the CDR3 is TGCAGCGTTGCGAACAGTCCTGTACAAGAGACCCAGTACTTC. As protein: CSVANSPVQETQYF. Full variable domain (rest looked up from reference TRBV29-1 and TRBJ2-5): SAVISQKPSRDICQRGTSLTIQCQVDSQVTMMFWYRQQPGQSLTLIATANQGSEATYESGFVIDKFPISRPNLTFSTLTVSNMSPEDSSIYLCSVANSPVQETQYFGPGTRLLVL.

This clonotype was counted many times. This chain joins TRBV5-1 and TRBJ2-1; 10 bases line up with TRBD2. Germline CDR1 reads SGHRS; CDR2 reads YFSETQ. The CDR3 is 15 amino acids. Losses at the gene ends were 3 bases for V and 4 bases for J; bases not matched to a gene: 4. In DNA, the CDR3 is TGCGCCAGCAGCTGGCTAGCGGGGGTGTACAATGAGCAGTTCTTC. The encoded protein is CASSWLAGVYNEQFF.

This clonotype has at least ten counts. V gene TRBV7-8 combines with J gene TRBJ2-7; 11 bases agree with TRBD1. Per germline, CDR1 SGHVS and CDR2 FQNEAQ. The CDR3 runs to 15 residues. V was clipped by 5 bases and J by 4 bases; unmatched bases: 7. CDR3 loop: CASSQRTGGTYEQYF. The CDR3 DNA sequence: TGTGCCAGCAGCCAAAGGACAGGGGGCACTTACGAGCAGTACTTC.

In this sample, this clonotype turned up a few times. The CDR3 protein is CATSRGHPGTEAFF. CDR3 coding DNA: TGTGCCACCAGCAGAGGACACCCGGGGACTGAAGCTTTCTTT. J is TRBJ1-1 and V is TRBV15; no clear D. Trimming removed 1 base at V and 5 bases at J, with 11 bases between. CDR3 length equals 14 residues. Per the germline V gene, CDR1 is LNHNV and CDR2 is YYDKDF (reference sequence).

The rearrangement joins TRBV7-2 to TRBJ2-7, with 10 bases aligning to TRBD2. Germline trimming cut 1 base from V and 11 bases from J; bases unmatched to any gene: 5. Germline assignment: CDR1 SGHTA and CDR2 FQGNSA. The length of the CDR3 is 13 residues. The chain's CDR3 is CASSLEGSGRKYF. CDR3 DNA: TGTGCCAGCAGCTTAGAGGGTAGCGGGAGGAAGTACTTC.

This clonotype was detected a few times. V gene TRBV4-1 combines with J gene TRBJ1-2, with D possibly TRBD1 on 5 matching bases. V lost 1 base to trimming and J lost 8 bases, with 11 bases between them. Germline V gives CDR1 MGHRA, CDR2 YSYEKL. CDR3 size: 13 residues. This CDR3 is CASSQVAGSGYTF. In DNA form, the CDR3 reads TGCGCCAGCAGCCAAGTAGCAGGGTCCGGCTACACCTTC.